The clone carrying this T cell receptor beta chain is medium-sized in the sample. Its antigen remains unknown. Unique molecular identifiers featured in each of the TCR beta cDNA libraries. TCRdb re-derived calls from the PCR reads in MiXCR, one entry per CDR3 protein. Of 430,000 or so distinct CDR3 sequences listed, about 40% are singletons. This sample was included in a study of post-analysis software for immune sequencing data. Study results and limitations: Patients carried several TRBV segments more frequently than controls did, and TRBV5-6, TRBV5-1 and TRBV20-1 were among them.

Trimming left V 3 bases short and J 0 bases short, with 10 bases between. The germline V gene encodes CDR1 SGDLS and CDR2 YYNGEE. This CDR3 is 14 amino acids long. This chain connects TRBV9 to TRBJ2-7, with a possible D match to TRBD1 (5 bases). The sequence was obtained from a girl aged 2-10 years with multiple sclerosis. Sequencing was carried out using blood. The DNA for the CDR3 is TGTGCCAGCAGCGGCGGACACAACTCCTACGAGCAGTACTTC. Its protein is CASSGGHNSYEQYF. The whole variable domain, remainder taken from reference TRBV9 and TRBJ2-7, is DSGVTQTPKHLITATGQRVTLRCSPRSGDLSVYWYQQSLDQGLQFLIQYYNGEERAKGNILERFSAQQFPDLHSELNLSSLELGDSALYFCASSGGHNSYEQYFGPGTRLTVT.